This T cell receptor (beta chain) appears in the sequencing data of a study of blood T cell repertoires in COVID-19. The data were produced by immunoSEQ multiplex PCR, yet TCRdb's version contains in-frame clones alone and is incomplete. The sample has roughly 100,000 clones; 75% to 85% are singletons. The TCR originated in an elderly man with COVID-19, enrolled during active disease. Source material: peripheral blood.

CDR3 loop: CASRLQGWDEQYF. DNA for the CDR3: TGTGCCAGCAGATTACAGGGTTGGGACGAGCAGTACTTC. The rearrangement links TRBV28 to TRBJ2-7; D may be TRBD1 (6 bases). V was cut by 6 bases and J by 5 bases, with 14 bases left in between. Germline CDR1 MDHEN, CDR2 SYDVKM. The CDR3 covers 13 residues.